The 30 T cell receptor beta chains below all came from one sample that was sequenced in a study of Graves' ophthalmopathy and Graves' hyperthyroidism. TCR beta CDR3 amplification used RNA transcripts. The workflow started with a first-round RT-PCR run with HTBI primers and then moved on to a second-round multiplex PCR. Using its own MiXCR run on the multiplex PCR reads, TCRdb lists one record per CDR3 protein. The sample lists 500,000 to 800,000 distinct CDR3 sequences, about two fifths occurring once. Sequenced input: peripheral blood. These receptors were collected from an adult man with Graves' ophthalmopathy.

This clonotype was counted once. This chain uses TRBV10-3 with TRBJ1-2, with TRBD1 matching 9 bases. The germline V gene encodes CDR1 ENHRY and CDR2 SYGVKD. V dropped 6 bases and J dropped 7; count of bases not matched to a gene: 9. The CDR3 consists of 14 residues. Written as DNA, the CDR3 is TGTGCCATCAGGAAGGACAGGGGAGACCGTGGCTACACCTTC. This encodes CAIRKDRGDRGYTF.

V is TRBV7-2 and J is TRBJ2-7; possibly TRBD1 or TRBD2 for D (6 bases each). The CDR3 covers 15 residues. Germline loops: CDR1 SGHTA, CDR2 FQGNSA. The V end was cut by 4 bases, the J end by 3 bases, with 16 bases between. CDR3 in DNA: TGTGCCAGCAGCTATGGGGGCGCGGGAAACTACGAGCAGTACTTC. Translating it yields CASSYGGAGNYEQYF.

The rearrangement uses TRBV7-3 and TRBJ2-1, with TRBD2 identical over 7 bases. Germline V gives CDR1 SGHTA, CDR2 FQGTGA. This CDR3 is 13 amino acids long. V shed 2 bases and J 9 bases; nucleotides not matched to a gene: 4. The CDR3 loop reads CASSLGSGAEQFF. CDR3 DNA sequence: TGTGCCAGCAGCTTAGGGAGCGGGGCTGAGCAGTTCTTC.

CDR3 nucleotides: TGCGCCAGCAGCTTGGGGACAGTTAGCAATCAGCCCCAGCATTTT. Amino acid sequence: CASSLGTVSNQPQHF. The chain recombines TRBV5-1 with TRBJ1-5; the D gene is possibly TRBD1 (6 bases). Trimming left V 0 bases short and J 0 bases short, with 7 bases between. Germline V CDR1 and CDR2: SGHRS, YFSETQ. CDR3 length: 15 amino acids.

With regard to this clonotype: A read error may account for a junction end that differs from germline. This sequence joins TRBV7-9 and TRBJ2-7; D gene ambiguous. The germline gives CDR1 SEHNR, CDR2 FQNEAQ (reference sequence). This CDR3 region has 13 residues. CDR3 protein: CASSYGASYKQYF. Written as DNA, the CDR3 is TGTGCCAGCAGTTACGGCGCGAGCTACAAGCAGTACTTC.

On this clonotype itself: A junction boundary mismatches the germline segment, possibly from a read error. V usage is TRBV10-3 and J usage is TRBJ2-2, with D possibly called TRBD1 or TRBD2 (5 bases each). CDR3 length equals 17 residues. Germline-derived CDR1 and CDR2 are ENHRY and SYGVKD. The CDR3 DNA is TGTGCCATCAGTGAGTCGCCCAGGGCGATAACAACCGGGGACCTGTTTTTT. This sequence encodes CAISESPRAITTGDLFF.

The chain is built from TRBV5-5 and TRBJ2-7, with 10 bases that match TRBD1. This CDR3 comprises 14 residues. V lost 9 bases, J lost 4 bases, and 10 bases stayed unmatched. Per the germline V gene, CDR1 is SGHKS and CDR2 is YYEKEE (reference sequence). For the CDR3, the DNA is TGTGCCATGCTACGGGACAGGGGAATGTACGAGCAGTACTTC. It translates to CAMLRDRGMYEQYF.

There are many counts of this clonotype. The gene calls are TRBV11-2 and TRBJ2-2, with TRBD2 matching 7 bases. This CDR3 is built from 16 residues. The germline V gene encodes CDR1 SGHAT and CDR2 FQNNGV. V lost 1 base to trimming and J lost 1 base; unmatched junction nucleotides: 3. CDR3 residues: CASSLGRGGNTGELFF. The CDR3 coding sequence is TGTGCCAGCAGCTTAGGCCGCGGGGGGAACACCGGGGAGCTGTTTTTT.

J is TRBJ2-7 and V is TRBV29-1, with D maybe TRBD1 (6 bases). Germline V lookup: CDR1 SQVTM, CDR2 ANQGSEA. V lost 5 bases and J 3 bases, leaving 17 bases between the germline ends. The CDR3 length is 14 residues. Written as DNA, the CDR3 is TGCAGCGTTATGATAGCGCAGGGGCTCTACGAGCAGTACTTC. It encodes CSVMIAQGLYEQYF.

To note about this clonotype: With a much larger clone just one base away, this may be a read error. The chain links TRBV20-1 to TRBJ2-7; 8 bases agree with TRBD1. The germline CDR1 and CDR2 sequences are DFQATT and SNEGSKA (reference sequence). V lost 6 bases, J lost 3 bases, and 7 bases stayed unmatched. The CDR3 is 13 amino acids. This chain's CDR3 is CSAASDRDYEQYV. The CDR3 nucleotides read TGCAGTGCCGCATCGGACAGGGACTACGAGCAGTACGTC.

The table lists this clonotype with a few counts. This sequence joins TRBV6-5 and TRBJ1-1, with D possibly being TRBD1 (6 bases). CDR1 is MNHEY and CDR2 is SVGAGI in the germline V gene. CDR3 size: 15 residues. V lost 0 bases to trimming and J lost 4 bases, with 12 bases between them. The CDR3 loop reads CASSYSGGQGTEAFF. The CDR3 DNA sequence: TGTGCCAGCAGTTACTCCGGGGGGCAGGGCACTGAAGCTTTCTTT.

This clonotype was detected many times. The chain combines TRBV12-3 or TRBV12-4 with TRBJ2-5; 8 bases match TRBD2. The V and J ends lost 6 bases and 5 bases, in that order; junction bases with no gene match: 8. The CDR3 totals 14 residues. CDR3 DNA: TGTGCCAGCAGGCCGGGAGGGCCTGGGGAGACCCAGTACTTC. It is translated as CASRPGGPGETQYF.

This chain links TRBV12-3 or TRBV12-4 with TRBJ1-2; 8 positions match TRBD1. The V and J ends lost 7 bases and 1 base, in that order; junction bases with no gene match: 5. This CDR3 spans 14 amino acids. This CDR3 is CASNPGQDNYGYTF. CDR3 DNA: TGTGCCAGCAACCCGGGACAGGATAACTATGGCTACACCTTC.

This clonotype has a count of ten or more. The chain joins TRBV29-1 to TRBJ1-1; weak D call: TRBD1 (6 bases). CDR3 length: 13 amino acids. Looked up from germline, CDR1 is SQVTM and CDR2 is ANQGSEA. V gave up 7 bases and J gave up 2 bases, with 14 bases separating them. The CDR3, as DNA: TGCAGCGCCCGTCGCGGGACAAACACTGAAGCTTTCTTT. This sequence encodes CSARRGTNTEAFF. The full variable domain, in which reference TRBV29-1 and TRBJ1-1 provide the parts outside the CDR3, is SAVISQKPSRDICQRGTSLTIQCQVDSQVTMMFWYRQQPGQSLTLIATANQGSEATYESGFVIDKFPISRPNLTFSTLTVSNMSPEDSSIYLCSARRGTNTEAFFGQGTRLTVV.

Only a few counts were recorded for this clonotype. The chain carries TRBV4-3 and TRBJ2-7; TRBD2 matches 8 bases. CDR3 length equals 14 residues. Germline loops: CDR1 LGHNA, CDR2 YSLEER. V lost 0 bases and J lost 6; bases outside the gene matches: 4. The CDR3 nucleotides are TGCGCCAGCAGCCAAGATCGGGAGGGACCCGAGCAGTACTTC. The encoded protein is CASSQDREGPEQYF.

This clonotype showed up many times. For the CDR3, the DNA is TGTGCCAGCAGCCCCACAGGGGGACCTGAAGCTTTCTTT. Translated, it gives CASSPTGGPEAFF. The V call is TRBV12-3 or TRBV12-4, the J call TRBJ1-1; 8 bases fit TRBD1. The CDR3 sequence is 13 residues long. Trimming cost V 6 bases and J 6 bases; bases outside gene matches: 6.

This clonotype was detected many times. The rearrangement joins TRBV10-3 to TRBJ2-7, with D possibly being TRBD1 (5 bases). This CDR3 comprises 13 residues. V lost 4 bases, J lost 3 bases, and 10 bases lay in between. The germline V gene encodes CDR1 ENHRY and CDR2 SYGVKD. The CDR3 loop is CAISGTDNYEQYF. Here the CDR3 DNA reads TGTGCCATCAGTGGGACGGACAACTACGAGCAGTACTTC.

In this sample, this clonotype turned up once. At one end the junction does not follow the germline gene, possibly because of a read error. The J gene is TRBJ1-5, the V gene TRBV29-1; 7 bases fit TRBD1. Germline values: CDR1 SQVTM, CDR2 ANQGSEA. The CDR3 is 13 residues long. The CDR3 DNA reads TGCAGCCTTGACAGGGAGGCGGATCAGCCCCAGCATTTT. It codes for CSLDREADQPQHF.

On this clonotype itself: The CDR3 ends on some other residue instead of the conserved phenylalanine or tryptophan, so this is likely a read error. V and J are TRBV10-3 and TRBJ2-7; 7 nucleotides align to TRBD2. CDR3 length: 16 amino acids. Germline CDR1 reads ENHRY; CDR2 reads SYGVKD. The CDR3 nucleotides are TGTGCCATCGGTGATCCGGCGCCAGGGAGGGCCTACGAGCAGTACTCC. It is translated as CAIGDPAPGRAYEQYS.

This chain joins TRBV19 and TRBJ1-2; 8 bases agree with TRBD1. The trim removed 0 bases at V and 0 bases at J, leaving 9 bases unmatched. This CDR3 contains 18 residues. CDR1 and CDR2 from the germline V gene are LNHDA and SQIVND (reference sequence). The chain's CDR3 is CASSIDWRGQGANYGYTF. For the CDR3, the DNA is TGTGCCAGTAGTATAGATTGGCGCGGACAGGGAGCTAACTATGGCTACACCTTC. Using reference TRBV19 and TRBJ1-2 for the parts outside the CDR3, the full variable domain is DGGITQSPKYLFRKEGQNVTLSCEQNLNHDAMYWYRQDPGQGLRLIYYSQIVNDFQKGDIAEGYSVSREKKESFPLTVTSAQKNPTAFYLCASSIDWRGQGANYGYTFGSGTRLTVV.

The chain employs TRBV7-3 and TRBJ2-7, with 9 bases matching TRBD1. The CDR3 runs 13 residues. Germline assignment: CDR1 SGHTA and CDR2 FQGTGA. After removal of 7 bases from V and 7 bases from J, the junction contained 8 bases not matched to a gene. This CDR3 reads CASNEQGAHEQYF. The CDR3 DNA follows: TGTGCCAGCAACGAACAGGGGGCGCATGAGCAGTACTTC.

This clonotype has a count of ten or more. J is TRBJ1-1 and V is TRBV12-3 or TRBV12-4; D remains unclear. V lost 5 bases, J lost 3 bases, and 10 bases lay in between. The CDR3 is made up of 13 amino acids. Here the CDR3 reads CASSQVRHTEAFF. CDR3 DNA: TGTGCCAGCAGTCAGGTGAGGCACACTGAAGCTTTCTTT.

The chain uses TRBV6-1 and TRBJ1-1, with TRBD1 identical over 7 bases. This CDR3 has 11 residues. Germline CDR1 and CDR2: MNHNS and SASEGT. The CDR3 spells CVAYRGPEAFF. In nucleotides, the CDR3 is TGTGTCGCATACAGGGGCCCCGAAGCTTTCTTT.

The gene calls are TRBV7-3 and TRBJ2-7; 9 bases agree with TRBD2. V shed 2 bases and J 6 bases; nucleotides not matched to a gene: 5. The germline CDR1 and CDR2 sequences are SGHTA and FQGTGA. The CDR3 spans 14 residues. In DNA, the CDR3 is TGTGCCAGCAGCTTAGACGGGACTAGCCTCGAGCAGTACTTC. Protein sequence: CASSLDGTSLEQYF.

This clonotype was seen a handful of times. The J gene is TRBJ2-7, the V gene TRBV4-1; D might be TRBD1 (6 bases). Trimming cost V 4 bases and J 3 bases, with 19 bases left between them. The germline V gene encodes CDR1 MGHRA and CDR2 YSYEKL. This CDR3 contains 16 residues. CDR3 amino acids: CASSPLGTTTIYEQYF. The CDR3 DNA is TGCGCCAGCAGCCCCCTGGGGACAACAACGATCTACGAGCAGTACTTC.

The CDR3 sequence: CASSTQDSPLHF. In DNA, the CDR3 is TGTGCCAGTAGTACACAGGATTCACCCCTCCACTTT. The rearrangement uses TRBV19 and TRBJ1-6; a possible D gene is TRBD1 (5 bases). This CDR3 is 12 amino acids long. Per the germline V gene, CDR1 is LNHDA and CDR2 is SQIVND (reference sequence). Between the trimmed V and J ends, which lost 4 bases and 8 bases, there was a span of 6 bases.

This clonotype was counted many times. V is TRBV12-5 and J is TRBJ1-2; D is perhaps TRBD1 (5 bases). V lost 3 bases and J 6 bases, leaving 11 bases between the germline ends. The CDR3 consists of 13 residues. Germline CDR1 LGHNT, CDR2 FRNRAP. Here the CDR3 DNA reads TGTGCTAGTGGTTTTGGGCAGGGAGATGGCTACACCTTC. Amino acids: CASGFGQGDGYTF. Filled out from reference TRBV12-5 and TRBJ1-2, the complete variable domain reads DARVTQTPRHKVTEMGQEVTMRCQPILGHNTVFWYRQTMMQGLELLAYFRNRAPLDDSGMPKDRFSAEMPDATLATLKIQPSEPRDSAVYFCASGFGQGDGYTFGSGTRLTVV.

At least ten counts were recorded for this clonotype. The chain recombines TRBV10-3 with TRBJ2-7; no clear D. With 3 bases removed from V and 2 bases from J, the gap between germline ends came to 14 bases. The germline V gene has CDR1 ENHRY and CDR2 SYGVKD. There are 15 residues in the CDR3. CDR3 loop: CAISDSPPKPYEQYF. The CDR3 DNA sequence: TGTGCCATCAGTGATAGTCCCCCAAAGCCCTACGAGCAGTACTTC.

This clonotype has ten or more counts. The chain recombines TRBV10-3 with TRBJ2-2; weak D call: TRBD1 (6 bases). The CDR3 runs 14 residues. Trimming stripped 4 bases from V and 7 bases from J, with 13 bases between. CDR1 and CDR2 (germline): ENHRY, SYGVKD. For the CDR3, the DNA is TGTGCCATCAGTGGCGGACAGTCAGTCGGGGAGCTGTTTTTT. Translated, it gives CAISGGQSVGELFF.

The J gene is TRBJ1-2, the V gene TRBV6-5, with a weak D call TRBD1 (6 bases). The CDR3 length is 13 residues. The V end lost 6 bases, the J end lost 8 bases, and 16 bases lay between the germline ends. From germline, CDR1 is MNHEY and CDR2 SVGAGI. The CDR3 DNA reads as TGTGCCAGCAGCCAGAACAGGGTGGGGGGCTACACCTTC. It encodes CASSQNRVGGYTF.